This T cell receptor beta chain came from a study of blood T cell repertoires in COVID-19. Study at large: The United States, Italy and Spain supplied acute and convalescent COVID-19 samples. Nucleic acid was either cDNA or gDNA, and it came from T cells, B-cell-depleted T cells, or PBMCs.

The CDR3 runs 15 residues. Germline V gives CDR1 GTSNPN, CDR2 SVGIG (reference sequence). Trimming pared 1 base from V and 0 bases from J, leaving 7 bases between. Original analysis: Reference gene primer amplification in the assay estimated nucleated cell counts. Sequenced by immunoSEQ multiplex PCR; TCRdb stores in-frame clones only, minus some. V and J calls and clone size follow that table, whereas D and trimming were derived from the DNA. In the table there are some 260,000 clones, about 79% of which are singletons. This clone was recorded once. The sequencing sample was made of peripheral blood. The rearrangement joins TRBV30 to TRBJ2-6; unclear D gene. The receptor comes from an elderly man with acute or convalescent COVID-19. The CDR3 protein is CAWSGPSSGANVLTF. The CDR3 DNA sequence: TGTGCCTGGAGTGGGCCATCCTCTGGGGCCAACGTCCTGACTTTC.